The entry below describes one T cell receptor beta chain. No antigen is known for it. The data derive from a study of shared clonotypes between healthy human individuals. Study-level findings and limits: Across subsets, estimated richness was generally greater for naive than for memory populations.

Deep-level running was used for the assay. Here immunoSEQ multiplex PCR was the method, and the copy in TCRdb shows in-frame clones only, minus some. The sample yields more than 2 million clones, roughly 95% seen once. V was shortened by 4 bases and J by 4 bases, with 10 bases between the two germline ends. This CDR3 region has 13 residues. The germline V gene has CDR1 MNHNS and CDR2 SASEGT. The clonotype comes from a man between 18 and 35 years old in good health. Sequencing was performed on naive CD4+ T cells sorted from blood. The subset: CD45RA+ positively selected. V is TRBV6-1 and J is TRBJ1-1; D is ambiguous. DNA for the CDR3: TGTGCCAGCAGTGGGGGAATAGGCACTGAAGCTTTCTTT. Amino acid sequence: CASSGGIGTEAFF.